This TCR beta chain was recorded in a study of CD8 T cells in ankylosing spondylitis. This clonotype was seen at least ten times. Its target is not known. General study findings and limits: Researchers report that disease-linked clones proved CD8+ and relatively rare in peripheral blood.

The V gene lost 4 bases and the J gene lost 4 bases, with 14 bases spanning the gap. Germline CDR1 is MDHEN and CDR2 is SYDVKM. CDR3 length: 14 residues. As the method for making TCR beta libraries, quantitative 5'-RACE with molecular barcodes was used. In TCRdb, the 5' RACE reads were re-called with MiXCR into one record per CDR3 protein. The sample shows about 190,000 distinct CDR3 sequences, 13% of them seen only once. The receptor comes from a female donor with ankylosing spondylitis or in good health (not recorded which). The sample comprised blood, either unsorted or a sorted T cell fraction (not recorded which). The V gene is TRBV28, the J gene TRBJ2-7; D remains unclear. The CDR3 DNA reads TGTGCCAGCAGTTCGTTTCTTGGGGTATACGAGCAGTACTTC. Its translation is CASSSFLGVYEQYF.